This T cell receptor beta chain was sequenced for a study of T-cell reconstitution after alpha-beta-depleted transplantation in children. The TCRbeta library incorporated unique molecular identifiers. Each CDR3 protein is one row after TCRdb ran MiXCR on the PCR reads. The sample records almost 500,000 distinct CDR3 sequences, about an eighth being singletons. This CDR3 region has 13 residues. CDR1 and CDR2 (germline): ENHRY, SYGVKD. Trimming shortened V by 3 bases and J by 0 bases, and 6 bases separated the two germline ends. In its sample, this clonotype was seen a few times. The V and J genes are TRBV10-3 and TRBJ2-7, with D uncertain. The clonotype comes from a human donor who donated a stem cell graft to a child with combined immunodeficiency. The material sequenced was PBMCs from the stem cell graft donor, taken from the stem cell graft. The CDR3: CAISERVSYEQYF. CDR3 DNA: TGTGCCATCAGTGAAAGGGTCTCCTACGAGCAGTACTTC.